A single T cell receptor beta chain is shown here with its context. TCRdb's table, derived via immunoSEQ multiplex PCR, lists solely in-frame clones and lacks some. The data contain about 33,000 clones, 70% to 90% of them seen just once; the ten biggest clones take up about 6.3%. This sample stems from a study of blood T cell repertoires in COVID-19. Study-wide background: T cells, B-cell-depleted T cells, or PBMCs supplied cDNA or gDNA.

The J segment lost 6 bases and the V segment lost 10 bases, leaving 14 bases of the junction unmatched. CDR3 length: 14 residues. CDR1 and CDR2 from the germline V gene are KGHDR and SFDVKD. The TCR was taken from a human donor in a cohort sampled during active COVID-19. The chain is built from TRBV24-1 and TRBJ2-7; the match to TRBD1 covers 7 bases. Material for sequencing was peripheral blood. CDR3 nucleotide sequence: TGTGCCACTGCCCCTACAGGGGAATGGCGCGAGCAGTACTTC. The encoded protein is CATAPTGEWREQYF.